Listed here are 20 T cell receptor beta chains from one sample, sequenced in a study of graft-versus-host responses after intestinal transplantation. The antigens of these receptors remain unknown. The assay was immunoSEQ multiplex PCR, and TCRdb's table has in-frame clones only and misses some. The sample yields more than 70,000 clones, under 95% seen once. The sample was unstimulated CD8+ T cells sorted from spleen or lymph node cells, taken before transplant. All receptors derive from a human donor who was the organ donor for an intestinal transplant.

V and J are TRBV9 and TRBJ2-7, with TRBD1 identical over 7 bases. Per the germline V gene, CDR1 is SGDLS and CDR2 is YYNGEE. With 4 bases clipped from V and 5 bases from J, the junction kept 6 bases outside the gene matches. This CDR3 has 13 amino acids. The CDR3, as DNA: TGTGCCAGCAGCCCAGGGACAGCCCACGAGCAGTACTTC. It specifies CASSPGTAHEQYF.

This rearrangement joins TRBV19 to TRBJ1-5; 8 nucleotides match TRBD1. The V gene's germline CDR1 is LNHDA and CDR2 SQIVND (reference sequence). The V and J ends lost 7 bases and 0 bases, in that order; junction bases with no gene match: 8. The CDR3 is made up of 16 amino acids. CDR3: CASIGLDRGSNQPQHF. For the CDR3, the DNA is TGTGCCAGTATAGGACTAGACAGGGGTAGCAATCAGCCCCAGCATTTT.

The chain employs TRBV4-3 and TRBJ1-2, with TRBD1 matching 8 bases. V was pared by 0 bases and J by 4 bases, with 4 bases of the junction left unmatched. The CDR3 runs 15 residues. The germline V gene has CDR1 LGHNA and CDR2 YSLEER. The CDR3 here is CASSQEDRVFYGYTF. CDR3 nucleotide sequence: TGCGCCAGCAGCCAAGAGGACAGGGTTTTCTATGGCTACACCTTC.

This clone occurred once. J is TRBJ1-5 and V is TRBV5-8; possibly TRBD1 for D (5 bases). CDR1 is SGHTS, CDR2 YDEGEE, per germline. With 1 base removed from V and 0 bases from J, the gap between germline ends came to 11 bases. The CDR3 loop spans 16 amino acids. CDR3 protein: CASSLPGRISNQPQHF. The CDR3 DNA reads as TGTGCCAGCAGCTTGCCAGGGCGGATTAGCAATCAGCCCCAGCATTTT.

The V and J genes are TRBV2 and TRBJ2-2; no firm D call. The germline V and J ends were trimmed by 4 bases and 3 bases, with 3 bases remaining between them. The CDR3 covers 12 residues. The germline V gene encodes CDR1 SNHLY and CDR2 FYNNEI. CDR3 nucleotide sequence: TGTGCCAGCAGTGTCGACACCGGGGAGCTGTTTTTT. Residues: CASSVDTGELFF.

The genes are TRBV10-3 and TRBJ2-3, with 7 bases lining up with TRBD2. The germline CDR1 and CDR2 sequences are ENHRY and SYGVKD. CDR3 length: 17 amino acids. After removal of 0 bases from V and 4 bases from J, the junction contained 10 bases not matched to a gene. CDR3 loop: CAISESAGVLGSDTQYF. The CDR3 region has the DNA TGTGCCATCAGTGAGTCCGCGGGGGTTTTAGGCTCAGATACGCAGTATTTT.

This chain links TRBV27 with TRBJ2-7; D perhaps matches TRBD1 (5 bases). This CDR3 comprises 14 residues. Germline CDR1 and CDR2: MNHEY and SMNVEV (reference sequence). V dropped 3 bases and J dropped 1 base, with 10 bases sitting between them. This chain's CDR3 is CASSFQTGSYEQYF. DNA of the CDR3: TGTGCCAGCAGTTTTCAAACAGGTTCCTACGAGCAGTACTTC.

The V and J genes are TRBV27 and TRBJ1-5; D is perhaps TRBD1 (5 bases). The CDR3 runs to 13 residues. V lost 8 bases to trimming and J lost 0 bases, with 8 bases between them. The germline gives CDR1 MNHEY, CDR2 SMNVEV (reference sequence). CDR3 sequence (DNA): TGTGCCAGCGGAGACAGTAGCAATCAGCCCCAGCATTTT. This gives the protein CASGDSSNQPQHF.

This clone was counted only a few times. The V call is TRBV10-3, the J call TRBJ1-1; 9 bases are shared with TRBD1. The ends lost 6 bases at V and 0 bases at J; junction bases unmatched: 8. This CDR3 comprises 16 residues. CDR1 and CDR2 from the germline V gene are ENHRY and SYGVKD. Here the CDR3 DNA reads TGTGCCATCAGGGAACCGGGACAGGGTCTGAACACTGAAGCTTTCTTT. It codes for CAIREPGQGLNTEAFF.

There are a few counts of this clone. The chain joins TRBV10-1 to TRBJ2-3; D gene ambiguous. The germline V gene encodes CDR1 WNHNN and CDR2 SYGVQD (reference sequence). The CDR3 runs 10 residues. V lost 7 bases to trimming and J lost 7 bases, with 6 bases between them. This chain's CDR3 is CASTEYTQYF. CDR3 in DNA: TGCGCCAGCACCGAGTATACGCAGTATTTT.

This sequence joins TRBV9 and TRBJ2-3; maybe TRBD2 (6 bases). The CDR3 is made up of 17 amino acids. CDR1 SGDLS and CDR2 YYNGEE come from the germline V gene. Trimming cost V 0 bases and J 2 bases, with 16 bases left between them. CDR3 nucleotides: TGTGCCAGCAGCGTAGTAGGAGGGAAGGTCGCCACAGATACGCAGTATTTT. This encodes CASSVVGGKVATDTQYF.

This clone has only one observation. The chain couples TRBV9 to TRBJ2-3; D gene ambiguous. The CDR3 runs 16 residues. Germline values: CDR1 SGDLS, CDR2 YYNGEE. V dropped 0 bases and J dropped 0 bases, with 11 bases sitting between them. CDR3 amino acids: CASSVGSLGSTDTQYF. The CDR3 nucleotides are TGTGCCAGCAGCGTAGGGAGCCTTGGTAGCACAGATACGCAGTATTTT.

The V gene is TRBV9, the J gene TRBJ2-5, with TRBD1 as a possible D gene (6 bases). Germline V lookup: CDR1 SGDLS, CDR2 YYNGEE. This CDR3 is 16 amino acids long. V shed 4 bases and J shed 2 bases, with 18 bases lying between them. Here the CDR3 DNA reads TGTGCCAGCAGCTCCCCATTGGGACAACAACAAGAGACCCAGTACTTC. Translation gives CASSSPLGQQQETQYF. Full variable domain (missing parts from reference TRBV9 and TRBJ2-5): DSGVTQTPKHLITATGQRVTLRCSPRSGDLSVYWYQQSLDQGLQFLIQYYNGEERAKGNILERFSAQQFPDLHSELNLSSLELGDSALYFCASSSPLGQQQETQYFGPGTRLLVL.

The chain joins TRBV6-5 to TRBJ2-3; D possibly corresponds to TRBD2 (5 bases). Trimming took 0 bases from V and 4 from J, leaving 11 bases between them. The germline V gene has CDR1 MNHEY and CDR2 SVGAGI. CDR3 length equals 15 residues. CDR3 coding DNA: TGTGCCAGCAGTTACTCTATAGCGAGGGCAGATACGCAGTATTTT. Its protein product is CASSYSIARADTQYF.

The rearrangement uses TRBV4-1 and TRBJ1-1, with D perhaps matching TRBD1 (5 bases). This CDR3 is 12 amino acids long. Per the germline V gene, CDR1 is MGHRA and CDR2 is YSYEKL. V dropped 2 bases and J dropped 10 bases, with 11 bases sitting between them. CDR3 loop: CASSQSATGAFF. In DNA form, the CDR3 reads TGCGCCAGCAGCCAATCCGCAACAGGAGCTTTCTTT.

This chain links TRBV9 with TRBJ2-1, with 10 bases matching TRBD2. The CDR3 runs 17 residues. Per the germline V gene, CDR1 is SGDLS and CDR2 is YYNGEE. Trimming took 0 bases from V and 9 from J; bases not matched to a gene: 12. The DNA for the CDR3 is TGTGCCAGCAGCGTAGGGAATCTAGCGGGGGCCCCCTTTGAGCAGTTCTTC. Its protein is CASSVGNLAGAPFEQFF. Drawing the rest from reference TRBV9 and TRBJ2-1, the complete variable domain is DSGVTQTPKHLITATGQRVTLRCSPRSGDLSVYWYQQSLDQGLQFLIQYYNGEERAKGNILERFSAQQFPDLHSELNLSSLELGDSALYFCASSVGNLAGAPFEQFFGPGTRLTVL.

V is TRBV4-1 and J is TRBJ1-6; 9 bases are a match to TRBD1. The CDR3 consists of 18 residues. Germline assignment: CDR1 MGHRA and CDR2 YSYEKL. Trimming cost V 4 bases and J 2 bases; bases outside gene matches: 9. The DNA of the CDR3 is TGCGCCAGCAGCCTTCTCAGGGGACAGGGAGCCTATAATTCACCCCTCCACTTT. Its protein product is CASSLLRGQGAYNSPLHF.

The J gene is TRBJ2-3, the V gene TRBV7-9, with D perhaps TRBD1 (6 bases). Germline V gene sequence: CDR1 SEHNR, CDR2 FQNEAQ (reference sequence). The CDR3 is 15 residues long. Trimming removed 7 bases at V and 1 base at J, with 15 bases between. The CDR3 bases are TGTGCCAGCAAGGCCCAGGGGCGGCGCACAGATACGCAGTATTTT. This encodes CASKAQGRRTDTQYF. Full variable domain (outside the CDR3, taken from reference TRBV7-9 and TRBJ2-3): DTGVSQNPRHKITKRGQNVTFRCDPISEHNRLYWYRQTLGQGPEFLTYFQNEAQLEKSRLLSDRFSAERPKGSFSTLEIQRTEQGDSAMYLCASKAQGRRTDTQYFGPGTRLTVL.

The chain is built from TRBV30 and TRBJ1-2; the match to TRBD1 covers 8 bases. CDR1 and CDR2 from the germline V gene are GTSNPN and SVGIG (reference sequence). The CDR3 spans 14 residues. V was clipped by 5 bases and J by 2 bases; unmatched bases: 7. The CDR3 DNA is TGTGCCTGGGACCTGGGACAGGTCAACTATGGCTACACCTTC. It translates to CAWDLGQVNYGYTF.

This sequence joins TRBV7-2 and TRBJ1-4, with 7 bases lining up with TRBD1. Germline CDR1 and CDR2: SGHTA and FQGNSA. The ends lost 5 bases at V and 8 bases at J; junction bases unmatched: 8. The CDR3 is made up of 14 amino acids. For the CDR3, the DNA is TGTGCCAGCAGCCCCGGGACAGTGGGCGAAAAACTGTTTTTT. This translates into CASSPGTVGEKLFF.